Below, one T cell receptor (beta chain) is given with its context. Its antigen remains undetermined. It has no much larger one-base neighbor in the sample; base qualities were not kept. The data were obtained in a study of shared clonotypes between healthy human individuals (TCRdb year 2020). About the full investigation: The cohort included three men and two women between 18 and 49 years of age. For each donor, CD4 naive and CD4 memory were each given three plates, CD8 naive was given two plates, and CD8 memory was given one plate. To increase sequencing depth and limit assay-specific biases, different laboratories used diverse techniques to prepare libraries and sequence TCR repertoires. Between about 0.94 and 8.9 billion PBMCs per donor were obtained by leukapheresis. The study deeply sequenced blood TCR repertoires of roughly five healthy adults to estimate repertoire size and the extent of clonotype sharing between individuals.

Using the deep immunoSEQ assay, multiplex PCR amplified TCR CDR3 regions from genomic DNA. Extracted genomic DNA from each cell subset was spread evenly across all wells of several immunoSEQ 96-well plates, with each plate serving as a replicate. For sorted subsets, about 200 ng genomic DNA, equal to tens of thousands of T cell genomes, was loaded into each replicate PCR. The purified libraries were quantified using a Qubit 3.0 fluorometer, sized with a Bioanalyzer 2100, and then quantified again using the KAPA Library Quantification kit. A separate single-read 150-cycle Illumina NextSeq 550 flow cell was used to sequence each immunoSEQ 96-well plate. The original pipeline was this. The immunoSEQ output contained only junctional sequences without quality scores, so filtering could not match that applied to full-length reads. To assign V/J genes and CDR3, sequences were annotated using PyIR, a Python wrapper for IgBLAST v1.9, with IMGT germline references. Reads with weak V/J assignments (E-value above 1e-6), missing CDR3, stop codons, out-of-frame junctions, or ambiguous translated residues were removed. V3J clonotypes were defined as sequences sharing the same inferred V gene, J gene, and CDR3 amino acid sequence. To compute the percentage overlap between repertoires, the number of shared unique clonotypes was divided by the size of the smaller repertoire. Repertoire richness was assessed with RTK rarefaction, the Chao1 estimator, and Recon v2.1 estimates of unobserved clonotypes. Generation probabilities for all TCRbeta clonotypes obtained by the gDNA method from a handful of donors were computed using OLGA. Imported from immuneACCESS, the table was reduced by TCRdb to in-frame sequences with V and J called. These copies leave out some clones; in studies compared against another copy, an unresolved V gene accounts for under half, and the cause of the remainder is not known. V, J and clone size are taken as reported in that table, and D and trimming were inferred from the DNA itself. The sample table contains 2 million to 2.5 million clones; only one count was recorded for roughly 93% of them. 0.35% to 0.5% of the sample comes from the top ten.

The CDR3 runs 16 residues from the cysteine to the phenylalanine. The entry retains the CDR3 DNA only, 48 bases that are in frame from base 1. CDR1 is given as SGHTA and CDR2 as FQGTGA, both from the germline V gene. V and J are trimmed by 1 base and 2 bases, and the gene matches miss 5 bases of the junction. General conclusions and limits of the study: Only blood was sampled, and tissue TCR repertoires likely differ from those in blood. Rarefaction of sorted-subset datasets indicated incomplete sequencing despite the large sequencing depth. Pairwise subsampling indicated that sequencing depth was expected to affect the degree of clonotype sharing among donors. Approximately 4.8% of naive CD4, 3.5% of naive CD8, 2% to 2.5% of memory CD4, and around 0.4% of memory CD8 clonotypes were shared across several donors. Because the study included only a small number of donors, the genetic and exposure-history diversity represented was limited. Higher generation probabilities were observed for clonotypes shared by all four sorted-subset donors than for non-shared clonotypes. Naive subsets generally had larger estimated clonotype richness than memory subsets.

Donors were healthy HIV-negative adults with no recently reported acute infections or vaccinations. Every donor was a Caucasian adult living in Nashville, Tennessee, USA. Magnetic negative selection was used to enrich CD4+ T cells, after which naive cells were positively selected on CD45RA and the negative fraction became the memory subset. After blood collection by leukapheresis, PBMCs were isolated using Ficoll-Histopaque density gradient centrifugation and then cryopreserved in the vapor phase of liquid nitrogen. Analytical flow cytometry was used to check the purity and quantity of each magnetically sorted T cell population. Genomic DNA was isolated from every sorted fraction and measured by UV absorbance on a Nanodrop 2000c.

Sequencing input: naive CD4+ T cells from PBMCs. Taken with the paper, the label for cell subset or site translates to: CD45RA+ positively selected. The chain links TRBV7-3 with TRBJ2-5; 9 of the junction bases match TRBD2. This clonotype was obtained from a young man in good health. Some clones in this sample may be carry-over from other donors' samples. The CDR3 protein: CASSLRGTSQQETQYF. The base sequence is TGTGCCAGCAGCTTAAGGGGGACTAGCCAACAAGAGACCCAGTACTTC.